This TCR beta chain was sequenced for a study of beta chain features in type 1 diabetes. Broader study findings: In comparison with healthy donors, patients had naive, central memory and Treg TCRB repertoires that appeared more similar. Over-representation of high TCR-expressing cells was a possible consequence of cDNA sequencing.

Sorted populations all exceeded 95% purity. The germline V gene has CDR1 LGHNA and CDR2 YSLEER. This CDR3 has 9 residues. Reverse transcribing all isolated RNA meant expressed TCRB transcripts were sequenced. Libraries were prepared by immunoSEQ multiplex PCR; TCRdb keeps only in-frame clonotypes and omits some of them. The table includes fewer than 900,000 clones, roughly 15% detected once. On this clone itself: The antigen is undetermined. One junction end does not reproduce the germline sequence, and a read error may be involved.

This chain uses TRBV4-3 with TRBJ2-5; no firm D call. The source is a woman aged 18-29 years in good health. Sequenced sample: naive CD4+ T cells from blood. This CDR3 is CASSQDFDF. The CDR3 DNA follows: TGCGCCAGCAGCCAAGATTTCGACTTC.